This TCR beta chain was observed in a study of cytomegalovirus exposure and HLA in healthy donors. Study observations and caveats: Generally TCR sequences proved uncommon, though certain public TCRs appeared in numerous donors. A few CMV-associated chains were confirmed in vitro to be specific for CMV antigens.

Here immunoSEQ multiplex PCR was the method, and the copy in TCRdb shows in-frame clones only, minus some. The repertoire holds about 200,000 clones, with about 84% as singletons. This CDR3 comprises 11 residues. CDR1 is SNHLY, CDR2 FYNNEI, per germline. V lost 4 bases and J 5 bases, leaving 4 bases between the germline ends. Worth noting for this clone: Its antigen remains unidentified.

Sequenced sample: PBMCs. This chain uses TRBV2 with TRBJ2-3; D unclear. This TCR was recovered from a woman aged 18-29 years in good health and CMV-seronegative. The CDR3 region is CASSGQDTQYF. As DNA, the CDR3 is TGTGCCAGCAGTGGACAAGATACGCAGTATTTT.